This TCR beta chain was obtained from a study of shared T cell receptors in the human thymus. Assay used: immunoSEQ multiplex PCR; TCRdb lists only in-frame clones, some missing. Of about 660,000 clones listed, about 90% are singletons. V shed 6 bases, J shed 2 bases, and the junction held 7 bases outside the gene matches. This CDR3 comprises 15 residues. Looked up from germline, CDR1 is MNHNY and CDR2 is SVGAGI (reference sequence). The sample also formed part of further work on human thymus T cells.

This clonotype was obtained from a boy under three years old with a congenital heart defect. This sequence joins TRBV6-6 and TRBJ1-5; 7 bases map to TRBD1. Sequencing was carried out using thymocytes. CDR3 bases: TGTGCCAGCAGCCTGGACAGGAGGGGCAATCAGCCCCAGCATTTT. Translating gives CASSLDRRGNQPQHF.